This TCR beta chain was captured by sequencing in a study of shared clonotypes between healthy human individuals. Study-wide findings and caveats: Blood alone was sampled, and tissue repertoires likely differ.

The CDR3 is made up of 12 amino acids. Germline assignment: CDR1 KGHSH and CDR2 LQKENI. Trimming took 4 bases from V and 7 from J, leaving 8 bases between them. TCRdb's table, derived via immunoSEQ multiplex PCR, lists solely in-frame clones and lacks some. Counted here are around 1,100,000 clones, 60% to 85% occurring once; the ten biggest clones make up 0.89%. On this clone itself: Its antigen is still unknown.

Sequences were obtained from memory CD4+ T cells from PBMCs. Subset noted: CD45RA-negative fraction. This receptor was obtained from a man between 18 and 35 years old in good health. Some clones in this sample may be carry-over from other donors' samples. The J gene is TRBJ2-1, the V gene TRBV18; D is uncertain. The CDR3 loop reads CASSLLANEQFF. Here the CDR3 DNA reads TGTGCCAGCTCACTTTTGGCAAATGAGCAGTTCTTC.